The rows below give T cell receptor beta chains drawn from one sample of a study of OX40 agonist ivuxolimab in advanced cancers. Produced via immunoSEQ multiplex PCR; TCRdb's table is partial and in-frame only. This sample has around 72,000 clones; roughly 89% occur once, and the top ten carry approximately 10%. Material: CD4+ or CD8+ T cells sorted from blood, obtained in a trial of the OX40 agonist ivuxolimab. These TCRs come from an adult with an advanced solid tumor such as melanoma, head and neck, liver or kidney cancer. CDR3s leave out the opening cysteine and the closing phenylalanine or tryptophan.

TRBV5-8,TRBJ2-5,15,ASSWGILAGERETQY
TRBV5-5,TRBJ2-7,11,ASSLGRNYEQY
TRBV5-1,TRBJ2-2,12,ASSLTGNTGELF
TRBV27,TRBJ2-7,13,ASSRYAYSSYEQY
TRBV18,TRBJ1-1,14,ASSPYTRGGNTEAF
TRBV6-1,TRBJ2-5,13,ASSEAPDVWSAQY
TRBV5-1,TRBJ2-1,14,ASSLVGDSSYNEQF
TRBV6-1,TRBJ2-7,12,ASSVGQAIYEQY
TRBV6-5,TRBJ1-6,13,ASTTQGSHNSPLH
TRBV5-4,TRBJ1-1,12,ASSLHSRNTEAF
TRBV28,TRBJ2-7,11,ATLGGLTYEQY
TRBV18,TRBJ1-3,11,ASSPSNDDTIY
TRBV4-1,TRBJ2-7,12,ASSRTGESYEQY
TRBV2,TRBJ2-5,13,ASRPLRVLMETQY
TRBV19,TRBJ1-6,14,ASSQGFRSYNSPLH
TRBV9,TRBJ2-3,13,ASSVQGASTDTQY
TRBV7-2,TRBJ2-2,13,ASSTPYRRPGELF
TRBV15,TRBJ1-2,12,ATSRDLADYGYT
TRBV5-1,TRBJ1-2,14,ASSFARGQPNYGYT
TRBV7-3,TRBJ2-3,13,ASSLFPGMRDTQY